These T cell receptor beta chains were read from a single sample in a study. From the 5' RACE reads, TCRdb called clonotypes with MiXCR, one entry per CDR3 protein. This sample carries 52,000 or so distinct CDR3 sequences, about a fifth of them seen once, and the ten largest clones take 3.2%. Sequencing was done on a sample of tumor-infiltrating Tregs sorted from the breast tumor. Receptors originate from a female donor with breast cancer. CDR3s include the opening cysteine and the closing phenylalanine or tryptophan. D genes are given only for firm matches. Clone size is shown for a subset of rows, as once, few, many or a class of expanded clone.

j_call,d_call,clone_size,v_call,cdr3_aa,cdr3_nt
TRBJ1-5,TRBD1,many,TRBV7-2,CASSLEGQGASSQHF,TGTGCCAGCAGCTTAGAAGGACAGGGGGCTTCGTCCCAGCATTTT
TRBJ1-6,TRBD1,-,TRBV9,CASSVATGDYNSPLHF,TGTGCCAGCAGCGTCGCTACAGGGGACTATAATTCACCCCTCCACTTT
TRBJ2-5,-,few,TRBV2,CASSISVQETQYF,TGTGCCAGCAGTATATCTGTCCAAGAGACCCAGTACTTC
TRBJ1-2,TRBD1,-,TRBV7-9,CASRSMGQSYGYTF,TGTGCCAGCAGGTCAATGGGACAGAGCTATGGCTACACCTTC
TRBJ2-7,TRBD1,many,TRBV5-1,CASSPTLGTAFQGEQYF,TGCGCCAGCAGCCCAACCCTGGGGACAGCGTTTCAAGGAGAGCAGTACTTC
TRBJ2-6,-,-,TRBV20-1,CSASPGANVLTF,TGCAGTGCTAGTCCTGGGGCCAACGTCCTGACTTTC
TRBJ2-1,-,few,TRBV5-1,CASSFPPPGGRSSYNEQFF,TGCGCCAGCAGCTTCCCCCCCCCCGGCGGACGTAGCTCCTACAATGAGCAGTTCTTC
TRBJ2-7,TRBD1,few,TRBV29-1,CSAMDRVGSYEQYF,TGCAGCGCCATGGACAGGGTTGGGTCCTACGAGCAGTACTTC
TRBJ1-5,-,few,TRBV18,CASSLQTVVQPQHF,TGTGCCAGCTCACTACAGACGGTTGTGCAGCCCCAGCATTTT
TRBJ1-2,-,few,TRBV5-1,CASSPTGGEYGYTF,TGCGCCAGCAGCCCCACAGGCGGAGAATATGGCTACACCTTC
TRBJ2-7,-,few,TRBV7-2,CASRSTGLGEQYF,TGTGCCAGCAGGTCCACAGGGTTGGGCGAGCAGTACTTC
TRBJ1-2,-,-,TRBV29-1,CSVDGGPLANYGYTF,TGCAGCGTTGATGGGGGGCCGTTAGCTAACTATGGCTACACCTTC
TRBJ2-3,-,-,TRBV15,CATTRALQTDTQYF,TGTGCCACCACCCGGGCCCTGCAAACAGATACGCAGTATTTT
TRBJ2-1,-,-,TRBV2,CASSEAGVNEQFF,TGTGCCAGCAGTGAAGCGGGAGTTAATGAGCAGTTCTTC
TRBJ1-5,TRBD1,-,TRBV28,CASSSARGLDQPQHF,TGTGCCAGCAGCTCTGCCAGGGGGCTGGATCAGCCCCAGCATTTT
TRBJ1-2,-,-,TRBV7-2,CASSSGDRFSVNYGYTF,TGTGCCAGCAGCTCAGGAGACAGGTTCTCCGTCAACTATGGCTACACCTTC
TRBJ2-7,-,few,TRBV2,CATNAMGYEQYF,TGTGCCACCAACGCGATGGGATACGAGCAGTACTTC
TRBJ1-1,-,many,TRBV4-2,CASSQDSAGNTEAFF,TGTGCCAGCAGCCAAGATTCGGCAGGGAACACTGAAGCTTTCTTT
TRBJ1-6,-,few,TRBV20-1,CSARDSNSYNSPLHF,TGCAGTGCTAGAGACTCGAACTCCTATAATTCACCCCTCCACTTT
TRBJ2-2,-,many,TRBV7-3,CASSLNPGPTTGELFF,TGTGCCAGCAGCTTAAATCCGGGGCCGACCACCGGGGAGCTGTTTTTT
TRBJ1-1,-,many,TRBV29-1,CSVGVTWTEAFF,TGCAGCGTTGGGGTTACCTGGACTGAAGCTTTCTTT
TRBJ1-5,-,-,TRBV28,CAISGLNQPQHF,TGTGCCATCTCGGGACTCAATCAGCCCCAGCATTTT
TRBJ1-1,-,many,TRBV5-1,CASSSTGRSNTEAFF,TGCGCCAGCAGCTCGACGGGACGGTCGAACACTGAAGCTTTCTTT
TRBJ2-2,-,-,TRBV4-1,CASSPSRWERGTGELFF,TGCGCCAGCAGCCCGAGTCGGTGGGAGAGGGGAACCGGGGAGCTGTTTTTT
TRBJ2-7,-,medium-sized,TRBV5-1,CASIRGAYEQYF,TGCGCCAGCATCCGGGGCGCCTACGAGCAGTACTTC
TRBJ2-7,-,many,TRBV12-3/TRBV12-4,CASNVQGDREQYF,TGTGCCAGCAATGTCCAGGGAGACCGCGAGCAGTACTTC
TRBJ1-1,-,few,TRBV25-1,CASSDLKRGGTEAFF,TGTGCCAGCAGTGACCTTAAGAGAGGGGGGACCGAAGCTTTCTTT
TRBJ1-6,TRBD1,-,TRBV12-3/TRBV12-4,CASSRSGGGNSPLHF,TGTGCCAGCAGCCGTTCAGGGGGCGGTAATTCACCCCTCCACTTT
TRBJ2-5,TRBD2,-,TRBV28,CASSPGLAGSETQYF,TGTGCCAGCAGCCCCGGACTAGCGGGATCTGAGACCCAGTACTTC
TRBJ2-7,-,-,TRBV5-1,CASSLTQGYSYEQYF,TGCGCCAGCAGCTTAACACAGGGTTATTCGTACGAGCAGTACTTC
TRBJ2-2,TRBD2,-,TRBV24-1,CATEGGLAGPNTGELFF,TGTGCCACCGAAGGCGGACTAGCGGGACCGAACACCGGGGAGCTGTTTTTT
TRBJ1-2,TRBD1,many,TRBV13,CASSRTGYSYGYTF,TGTGCCAGCAGCCGGACAGGGTACTCCTATGGCTACACCTTC
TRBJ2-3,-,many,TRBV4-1,CASSQEVAQYF,TGCGCCAGCAGCCAAGAGGTAGCGCAGTATTTT
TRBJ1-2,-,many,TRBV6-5,CASSPSPGLGGYTF,TGTGCCAGCAGTCCCTCCCCAGGCTTGGGGGGCTACACCTTC
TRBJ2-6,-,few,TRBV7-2,CASSLGHSGANVLTF,TGTGCCAGCAGCTTGGGACACTCTGGGGCCAACGTCCTGACTTTC
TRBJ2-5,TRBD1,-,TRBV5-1,CASSVGQWGETQYF,TGCGCCAGCAGCGTGGGACAGTGGGGAGAGACCCAGTACTTC
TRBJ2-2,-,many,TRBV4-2,CASSQAQNTGELFF,TGTGCCAGCAGCCAAGCCCAGAACACCGGGGAGCTGTTTTTT